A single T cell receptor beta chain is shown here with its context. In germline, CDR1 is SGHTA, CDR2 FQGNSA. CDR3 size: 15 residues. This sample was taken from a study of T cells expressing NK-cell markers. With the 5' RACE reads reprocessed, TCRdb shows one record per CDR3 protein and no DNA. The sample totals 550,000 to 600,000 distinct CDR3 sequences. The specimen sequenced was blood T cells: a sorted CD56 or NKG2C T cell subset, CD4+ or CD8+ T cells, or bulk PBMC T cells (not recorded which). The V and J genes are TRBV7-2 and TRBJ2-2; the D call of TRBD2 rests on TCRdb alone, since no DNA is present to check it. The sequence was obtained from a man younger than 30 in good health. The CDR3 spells CASSLLAANAGELFF.